The rows below give T cell receptor beta chains drawn from one sample of a study of PD-L1 blockade in urothelial cancer. Some clones are missing from TCRdb's copy, which holds only in-frame ones; the method was immunoSEQ multiplex PCR. The sample has approximately 90,000 clones; over 65% are singletons. The specimen was PBMCs, collected around atezolizumab (anti-PD-L1) treatment. These receptors all come from a man in his sixties with urothelial cancer. The CDR3 runs from the conserved cysteine through the conserved F or W. The order of the fields is J gene, V gene, clone size, D gene, CDR3 DNA, CDR3 protein. A D gene is named only where the DNA matches it firmly. Clone size is shown for a subset of rows, as once, few, many or a class of expanded clone.

j_gene: TRBJ2-3; v_gene: TRBV2; abundance: NA; d_gene: TRBD2; CDR3nt: TGTGCCAGCAGACCTTCCACTAGCGGGAGCGCAGATACGCAGTATTTT; CDR3aa: CASRPSTSGSADTQYF
j_gene: TRBJ1-2; v_gene: TRBV6-5; abundance: NA; d_gene: NA; CDR3nt: TGTGCCAGCAGTTACTCGACACCCTCGGCGGGCTACACCTTC; CDR3aa: CASSYSTPSAGYTF
j_gene: TRBJ2-3; v_gene: TRBV4-2; abundance: NA; d_gene: NA; CDR3nt: TGTGCCAGCAGCCAAGGAGGGCGCTCCCCCGATACGCAGTATTTT; CDR3aa: CASSQGGRSPDTQYF
j_gene: TRBJ1-2; v_gene: TRBV20-1; abundance: NA; d_gene: NA; CDR3nt: TGCAGTGCTAGAGCTCAGTATGGCTACACCTTC; CDR3aa: CSARAQYGYTF
j_gene: TRBJ2-7; v_gene: TRBV4-1; abundance: NA; d_gene: NA; CDR3nt: TGCGCCAGCAGCACCTTAGGACGGGACACCTACGAGCAGTACTTC; CDR3aa: CASSTLGRDTYEQYF
j_gene: TRBJ2-6; v_gene: TRBV27; abundance: NA; d_gene: NA; CDR3nt: TGTGCCAGCAGTTATCTCTACAGGGAGTCTGGGGCCAACGTCCTGACTTTC; CDR3aa: CASSYLYRESGANVLTF
j_gene: TRBJ1-3; v_gene: TRBV7-2; abundance: NA; d_gene: NA; CDR3nt: TGTGCCAGCAGCTTACGGGGCTCTGGAAACACCATATATTTT; CDR3aa: CASSLRGSGNTIYF
j_gene: TRBJ2-7; v_gene: TRBV9; abundance: NA; d_gene: TRBD1; CDR3nt: TGTGCCAGCAGCGTAGAGGGACAGGGCAACAACGAGCAGTACTTC; CDR3aa: CASSVEGQGNNEQYF
j_gene: TRBJ1-2; v_gene: TRBV7-9; abundance: few; d_gene: NA; CDR3nt: TGTGCCAGCAGTGACTATCGGCTTAACTATGGCTACACCTTC; CDR3aa: CASSDYRLNYGYTF
j_gene: TRBJ1-3; v_gene: TRBV7-9; abundance: NA; d_gene: TRBD1; CDR3nt: TGTGCCAGCAGCTTAGGGGACAGGGATTTCTCTGGAAACACCATATATTTT; CDR3aa: CASSLGDRDFSGNTIYF
j_gene: TRBJ2-3; v_gene: TRBV2; abundance: NA; d_gene: NA; CDR3nt: TGTGCCAGCGGTACAGGGCAAACAGATACGCAGTATTTT; CDR3aa: CASGTGQTDTQYF
j_gene: TRBJ1-4; v_gene: TRBV5-5; abundance: once; d_gene: NA; CDR3nt: TGTGCCAGCAGCTTGGTGTCCACAACTAATGAAAAACTGTTTTTT; CDR3aa: CASSLVSTTNEKLFF
j_gene: TRBJ2-5; v_gene: TRBV7-3; abundance: few; d_gene: NA; CDR3nt: TGTGCCAGCAGCCCTTATGGGACTTCGGAGACCCAGTACTTC; CDR3aa: CASSPYGTSETQYF
j_gene: TRBJ1-2; v_gene: TRBV19; abundance: NA; d_gene: NA; CDR3nt: TGTGCCAGTAGGATTGGGGGCGGCAACTATGGCTACACCTTC; CDR3aa: CASRIGGGNYGYTF
j_gene: TRBJ1-2; v_gene: TRBV6-1; abundance: few; d_gene: NA; CDR3nt: TGTGCCAGCAGTGAAACCGGGGGCTATGGCTACACCTTC; CDR3aa: CASSETGGYGYTF
j_gene: TRBJ2-5; v_gene: TRBV6-5; abundance: few; d_gene: NA; CDR3nt: TGTGCCAGCAGTTTGACAATTGTAGAGACCCAGTACTTC; CDR3aa: CASSLTIVETQYF
j_gene: TRBJ1-1; v_gene: TRBV5-1; abundance: NA; d_gene: NA; CDR3nt: TGCGCCAGCAGACGGGGGGGGGACACTGAAGCTTTCTTT; CDR3aa: CASRRGGDTEAFF
j_gene: TRBJ1-1; v_gene: TRBV7-3; abundance: NA; d_gene: NA; CDR3nt: TGTGCCAGCAGTCCCAATTCGGACACTGAAGCTTTCTTT; CDR3aa: CASSPNSDTEAFF
j_gene: TRBJ1-2; v_gene: TRBV7-2; abundance: NA; d_gene: NA; CDR3nt: TGTGCCAGCAGCCCGCAGGGTCTGTCTGGCTATGGCTACACCTTC; CDR3aa: CASSPQGLSGYGYTF
j_gene: TRBJ2-3; v_gene: TRBV9; abundance: NA; d_gene: TRBD2; CDR3nt: TGTGCCAGCAGCGTGCCCAGCGGGGGCGCAGATACGCAGTATTTT; CDR3aa: CASSVPSGGADTQYF
j_gene: TRBJ1-3; v_gene: TRBV6-1; abundance: few; d_gene: TRBD1; CDR3nt: TGTGCCAGCACCGAAGGGACAGAGCATTTT; CDR3aa: CASTEGTEHF
j_gene: TRBJ2-3; v_gene: TRBV30; abundance: NA; d_gene: TRBD1; CDR3nt: TGTGCCTGGAGGGACAGGGGCACAGATACGCAGTATTTT; CDR3aa: CAWRDRGTDTQYF
j_gene: TRBJ1-3; v_gene: TRBV5-6; abundance: few; d_gene: NA; CDR3nt: TGTGCCAGCAGTCGCAGGGGTCTTGGAAACACCATATATTTT; CDR3aa: CASSRRGLGNTIYF
j_gene: TRBJ1-1; v_gene: TRBV9; abundance: NA; d_gene: TRBD1; CDR3nt: TGTGCCAGCAGCGTCGACCGGACAGGGAGGGCTTTCTTT; CDR3aa: CASSVDRTGRAFF
j_gene: TRBJ1-1; v_gene: TRBV4-3; abundance: NA; d_gene: TRBD1; CDR3nt: TGCGCCAGCAGCCACCGACAGGGGGCGCGTACTGAAGCTTTCTTT; CDR3aa: CASSHRQGARTEAFF
j_gene: TRBJ1-3; v_gene: TRBV10-3; abundance: NA; d_gene: NA; CDR3nt: TGTGCCATCAGTGAGTCAACAGACAGAAACACCATATATTTT; CDR3aa: CAISESTDRNTIYF